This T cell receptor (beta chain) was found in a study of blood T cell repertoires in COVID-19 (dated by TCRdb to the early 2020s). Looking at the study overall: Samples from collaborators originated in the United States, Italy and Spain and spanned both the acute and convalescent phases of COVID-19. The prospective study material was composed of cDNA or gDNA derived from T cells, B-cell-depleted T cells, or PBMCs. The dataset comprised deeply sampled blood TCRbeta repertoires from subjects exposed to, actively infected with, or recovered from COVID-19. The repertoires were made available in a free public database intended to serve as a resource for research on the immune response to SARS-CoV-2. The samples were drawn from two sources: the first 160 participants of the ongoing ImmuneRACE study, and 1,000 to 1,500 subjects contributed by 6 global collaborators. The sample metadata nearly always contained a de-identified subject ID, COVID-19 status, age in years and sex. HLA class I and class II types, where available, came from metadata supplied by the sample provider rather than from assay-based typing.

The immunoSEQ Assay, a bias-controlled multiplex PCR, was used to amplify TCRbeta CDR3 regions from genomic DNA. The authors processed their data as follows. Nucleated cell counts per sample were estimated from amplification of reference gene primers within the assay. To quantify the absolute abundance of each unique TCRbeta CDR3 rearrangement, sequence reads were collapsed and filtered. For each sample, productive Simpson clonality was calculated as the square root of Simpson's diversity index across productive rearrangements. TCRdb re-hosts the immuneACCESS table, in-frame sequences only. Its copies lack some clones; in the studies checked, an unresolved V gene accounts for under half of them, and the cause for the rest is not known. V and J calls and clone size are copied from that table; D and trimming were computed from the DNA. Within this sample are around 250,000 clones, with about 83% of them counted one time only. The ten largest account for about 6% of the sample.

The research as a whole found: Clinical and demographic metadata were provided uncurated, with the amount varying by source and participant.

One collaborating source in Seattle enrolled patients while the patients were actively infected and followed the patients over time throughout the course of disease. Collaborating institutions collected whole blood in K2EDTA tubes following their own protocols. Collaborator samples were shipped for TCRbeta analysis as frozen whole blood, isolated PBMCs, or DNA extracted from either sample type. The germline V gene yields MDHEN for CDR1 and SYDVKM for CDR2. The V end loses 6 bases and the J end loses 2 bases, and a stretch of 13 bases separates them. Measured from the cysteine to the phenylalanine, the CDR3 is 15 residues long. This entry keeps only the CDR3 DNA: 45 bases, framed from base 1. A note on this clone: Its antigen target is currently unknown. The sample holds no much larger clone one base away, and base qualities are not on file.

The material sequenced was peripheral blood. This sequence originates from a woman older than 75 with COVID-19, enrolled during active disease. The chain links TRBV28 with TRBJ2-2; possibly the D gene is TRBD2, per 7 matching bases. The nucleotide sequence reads TGTGCCAGCAGCCTCTGGGGGGGCAACACCGGGGAGCTGTTTTTT. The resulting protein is CASSLWGGNTGELFF.